This TCR beta chain was recovered during a study of T cell responses to AZD1222 COVID-19 vaccine. Study-wide findings and caveats: In the spike-specific TCR repertoire, nearly half reportedly target unmutated variant regions. Most donors were white British, females outnumbered males, and clonal diversity was possibly underestimated.

Sequenced by immunoSEQ multiplex PCR; TCRdb stores in-frame clones only, minus some. The sample shows tens of thousands of clones, about four fifths of them seen only once. The germline CDR1 and CDR2 sequences are KGHSH and LQKENI. V was clipped by 3 bases and J by 0 bases; unmatched bases: 10. CDR3 length: 17 amino acids. This clone showed up just a few times. The antigen is not known. The sample here was peripheral blood, taken 28 days after the second AZD1222 dose. The TCR originated in an adult who received the AZD1222 COVID-19 vaccine. This chain links TRBV18 with TRBJ1-1; 7 positions agree with TRBD1. The CDR3 DNA follows: TGTGCCAGCTCACCCGTCGGGGGACAGTTTATGAACACTGAAGCTTTCTTT. It is translated as CASSPVGGQFMNTEAFF.